This is a list of T cell receptor beta chains from one sample in a study of T cells in Graves' hyperthyroidism and ophthalmopathy. TCRdb reprocessed the multiplex PCR reads with MiXCR, giving one entry per CDR3 protein. This repertoire shows 310,000 or so distinct CDR3 sequences, approximately 15% found once; its top ten account for around 58%. Sequencing was carried out using blood. The receptor set was obtained from a woman aged 55-70 years with Graves' ophthalmopathy. Both conserved end residues are part of each CDR3. Each record gives: J gene, clone size, V gene, D gene, CDR3 DNA, CDR3 protein. D genes are given only for firm matches. Clone size is given for some rows only: seen once, a few or many times, or a class if the clone is expanded.

J: TRBJ1-1
size: many
V: TRBV3-1
D: TRBD1
DNA: TGTGCCAGCAGCCGTGTTGGGACAGGGGGAGAAGCTTTCTTT
CDR3: CASSRVGTGGEAFF

J: TRBJ1-2
size: many
V: TRBV27
D: TRBD1
DNA: TGTGCCAGCAGTCTTCTAGGACAGGGGGCGAATGGCTACACCTTC
CDR3: CASSLLGQGANGYTF

J: TRBJ2-2
size: many
V: TRBV18
D: NA
DNA: TGTGCCAGCTCACCACAAGGCACCGGGGAGCTGTTTTTT
CDR3: CASSPQGTGELFF

J: TRBJ1-5
size: few
V: TRBV19
D: NA
DNA: TGTGCCAGTAGTATATTTGGGATAAATCAGCCCCAGCATTTT
CDR3: CASSIFGINQPQHF

J: TRBJ2-5
size: many
V: TRBV7-2
D: NA
DNA: TGTGCCAGCAGCTTATTTGGGGCCGGGGAGACCCAGTACTTC
CDR3: CASSLFGAGETQYF

J: TRBJ2-7
size: NA
V: TRBV28
D: NA
DNA: TGTGCCAGCAGAGGACAGACCTACGAGCAGTACTTC
CDR3: CASRGQTYEQYF

J: TRBJ1-1
size: NA
V: TRBV12-3/TRBV12-4
D: NA
DNA: TGTGCCAGCAGTTTCCATACTGGAGTCACTGAAGCTTTCTTT
CDR3: CASSFHTGVTEAFF

J: TRBJ1-2
size: many
V: TRBV20-1
D: NA
DNA: TGCAGTGCCCCCGTAGTAAGGGGCCGAAGACATGGCTACACCTTC
CDR3: CSAPVVRGRRHGYTF

J: TRBJ1-4
size: many
V: TRBV2
D: NA
DNA: TGTGCCAGCAGTGTTTCCCCCTCGGAGGAAAAACTGTTTTTT
CDR3: CASSVSPSEEKLFF

J: TRBJ2-3
size: many
V: TRBV24-1
D: TRBD1
DNA: TGTGCCACCAGTGAAATGGGACAGGGGATAACAGATACGCAGTATTTT
CDR3: CATSEMGQGITDTQYF

J: TRBJ1-5
size: few
V: TRBV27
D: NA
DNA: TGTGCCAGCACTCCCCACGGAGGCAATCAGCCCCAGCATTTT
CDR3: CASTPHGGNQPQHF

J: TRBJ2-1
size: NA
V: TRBV7-9
D: NA
DNA: TGTGCCAGCAGCTCCCCGCCCTCCGGGGGCTCCAATGAGCAGTTCTTC
CDR3: CASSSPPSGGSNEQFF

J: TRBJ2-5
size: many
V: TRBV20-1
D: TRBD1
DNA: TGCAGTGCTAGAGGGGGCGCGGCAGGGGGCAGGGAGACCCAGTACTTC
CDR3: CSARGGAAGGRETQYF

J: TRBJ2-3
size: NA
V: TRBV7-2
D: TRBD2
DNA: TGTGCCAGCAGCATCGTGGGGGGGGGCACAGATACGCAGTATTTT
CDR3: CASSIVGGGTDTQYF

J: TRBJ2-2
size: few
V: TRBV20-1
D: TRBD2
DNA: TGCAGTGCTCGGACTAGCGGGACCTTCGGGGAGCTGTTTTTT
CDR3: CSARTSGTFGELFF

J: TRBJ2-2
size: few
V: TRBV10-3
D: TRBD2
DNA: TGTGCCATCAGTGAGAAGAGATTAGCGGGGGGGCGAAGCGGGGAGCTGTTTTTT
CDR3: CAISEKRLAGGRSGELFF

J: TRBJ2-7
size: many
V: TRBV27
D: TRBD2
DNA: TGTGCCAGCAGTCTGAGCGGGGACCATTACGAGCAGTACTTC
CDR3: CASSLSGDHYEQYF

J: TRBJ2-2
size: NA
V: TRBV9
D: TRBD1
DNA: TGTGCCAGCAGCGTAGGTCCGGACAGGGCAACCGGGGAGCTGTTTTTT
CDR3: CASSVGPDRATGELFF

J: TRBJ2-7
size: many
V: TRBV2
D: TRBD2
DNA: TGTGCCAGCCGTCCCAGAGGACTAGACTTTATAGCCCACTACGAGCAGTACTTC
CDR3: CASRPRGLDFIAHYEQYF

J: TRBJ1-5
size: many
V: TRBV28
D: TRBD1
DNA: TGTGCCAGCAGCCCCGACAGGGAACCGTCCACTCAGCCCCAGCATTTT
CDR3: CASSPDREPSTQPQHF

J: TRBJ2-2
size: NA
V: TRBV12-3/TRBV12-4
D: NA
DNA: TGTGCCAGCAGACCCTCAGGGGACACCGGGGAGCTGTTTTTT
CDR3: CASRPSGDTGELFF

J: TRBJ2-3
size: few
V: TRBV5-4
D: TRBD2
DNA: TGTGCCAGCAGCCAGAGACTAGCGGGAGGAGATACGCAGTATTTT
CDR3: CASSQRLAGGDTQYF

J: TRBJ2-7
size: many
V: TRBV18
D: TRBD1
DNA: TGTGCCAGCTCACCGCCCGCCCGGCACAGGGGGCCCTACGAGCAGTACTTC
CDR3: CASSPPARHRGPYEQYF

J: TRBJ2-1
size: many
V: TRBV7-2
D: NA
DNA: TGTGCCAGCAGCATGATCCAGTACAATGAGCAGTTCTTC
CDR3: CASSMIQYNEQFF

J: TRBJ2-1
size: NA
V: TRBV6-5
D: NA
DNA: TGTGCCAGCAGTTACGTGTCTAGCAGCGAGCAGTTCTTC
CDR3: CASSYVSSSEQFF

J: TRBJ2-1
size: few
V: TRBV7-2
D: NA
DNA: TGTGCCAGCAGCCCACGACAGATACTGGACGATGAGCAGTTCTTC
CDR3: CASSPRQILDDEQFF

J: TRBJ1-4
size: many
V: TRBV7-2
D: NA
DNA: TGTGCCAGCAGCCGCAACCCTTGGAATGAAAAACTGTTTTTT
CDR3: CASSRNPWNEKLFF